These 12 T cell receptor beta chains were sequenced from one sample in a study of blood T cell repertoires in COVID-19. Assay used: immunoSEQ multiplex PCR; TCRdb lists only in-frame clones, some missing. Counted here are approximately 150,000 clones, 65% to 80% occurring once; the ten biggest clones make up 16%. Source material: peripheral blood. These receptors were obtained from a man aged 45-65 years with acute or convalescent COVID-19.

J is TRBJ1-1 and V is TRBV28; D is uncertain. Trimming removed 0 bases at V and 10 bases at J, with 9 bases between. This CDR3 is 12 amino acids long. Germline loops: CDR1 MDHEN, CDR2 SYDVKM. The CDR3 spells CASSLWGQAAFF. In nucleotides, the CDR3 is TGTGCCAGCAGTTTATGGGGCCAGGCAGCTTTCTTT.

The CDR3 here is CASNLAGLSTDTQYF. The CDR3 DNA sequence: TGTGCCAGCAACCTAGCGGGACTGAGCACAGATACGCAGTATTTT. The gene calls are TRBV11-2 and TRBJ2-3, with TRBD2 matching 9 bases. The CDR3 runs to 15 residues. The junction had 5 bases not matched to a gene; V was cut back by 7 bases and J by 0 bases. Germline loops: CDR1 SGHAT, CDR2 FQNNGV.

The chain carries TRBV5-4 and TRBJ2-3; 9 nucleotides align to TRBD1. J gave up 4 bases and V 0 bases, and 6 bases lay outside the gene matches. This CDR3 is 16 amino acids long. The germline gives CDR1 SGHNT, CDR2 YYREEE (reference sequence). The CDR3 nucleotides read TGTGCCAGCAGCTTGGACAGGGGGCAGGAGGCAGATACGCAGTATTTT. This translates into CASSLDRGQEADTQYF.

The V call is TRBV3-1 (or the pseudogene TRBV3-2), the J call TRBJ2-5; TRBD1 matches 9 bases. The CDR3 length is 16 residues. Per the germline V gene, CDR1 is LGHDT and CDR2 is YNNKEL (reference sequence). V shed 2 bases, J shed 2 bases, and the junction held 6 bases outside the gene matches. The CDR3 DNA follows: TGTGCCAGCAGCCAACCGGGACAGGGAGGGCAAGAGACCCAGTACTTC. It yields the protein CASSQPGQGGQETQYF.

The count of this clone is one. The V gene is TRBV5-8, the J gene TRBJ1-2, with D unclear. The germline V and J ends were trimmed by 0 bases and 7 bases, with 7 bases remaining between them. The CDR3 sequence is 12 residues long. Germline V gene sequence: CDR1 SGHTS, CDR2 YDEGEE. The CDR3 DNA reads TGTGCCAGCAGCTTGGCGGGAACTGGCTACACCTTC. Its protein is CASSLAGTGYTF.

The chain couples TRBV4-2 to TRBJ2-7; TRBD2 matches 13 bases. V gave up 4 bases and J gave up 0 bases; unmatched junction bases: 6. CDR3 length: 17 amino acids. The V gene's germline CDR1 is LGHNA and CDR2 YNFKEQ. Here the CDR3 reads CASSRGLAGENSYEQYF. The CDR3 DNA reads TGTGCCAGCAGCCGTGGACTAGCGGGGGAGAACTCCTACGAGCAGTACTTC.

The chain recombines TRBV4-1 with TRBJ1-2, with D perhaps TRBD1 (6 bases). Per the germline V gene, CDR1 is MGHRA and CDR2 is YSYEKL. This CDR3 has 11 residues. V lost 4 bases, J lost 10 bases, and 10 bases lay in between. CDR3 in amino acids: CASSRDTNYTF. The CDR3 coding sequence is TGCGCCAGCAGCCGGGACACTAACTACACCTTC.

The chain joins TRBV24-1 to TRBJ2-1; 8 bases match TRBD1. The CDR3 sequence is 16 residues long. With 1 base clipped from V and 0 bases from J, the junction kept 1 base outside the gene matches. Germline V lookup: CDR1 KGHDR, CDR2 SFDVKD. The CDR3 DNA reads as TGTGCCACCAGTGATTTACAGGGGGACTCCTACAATGAGCAGTTCTTC. Protein: CATSDLQGDSYNEQFF.

The chain recombines TRBV19 with TRBJ1-2; 11 bases fit TRBD1. Trimming took 6 bases from V and 2 from J; bases not matched to a gene: 2. This CDR3 region has 14 residues. The germline V gene has CDR1 LNHDA and CDR2 SQIVND (reference sequence). The CDR3 protein is CASRRDRGNYGYTF. In DNA form, the CDR3 reads TGTGCCAGTAGAAGGGACAGGGGGAACTATGGCTACACCTTC.

The rearrangement joins TRBV28 to TRBJ1-4, with D unresolved. Trimming took off 3 bases at V and 2 bases at J, with 13 bases between the two ends. Germline assignment: CDR1 MDHEN and CDR2 SYDVKM. The CDR3 contains 16 residues. The CDR3 coding sequence is TGTGCCAGCAGTTTGGCGGCGGGTTGGACTAATGAAAAACTGTTTTTT. It codes for CASSLAAGWTNEKLFF. Using reference TRBV28 and TRBJ1-4 for the parts outside the CDR3, the full variable domain is DVKVTQSSRYLVKRTGEKVFLECVQDMDHENMFWYRQDPGLGLRLIYFSYDVKMKEKGDIPEGYSVSREKKERFSLILESASTNQTSMYLCASSLAAGWTNEKLFFGSGTQLSVL.

This chain links TRBV19 with TRBJ2-3; D is possibly TRBD1 (6 bases). There are 15 residues in the CDR3. Trimming stripped 3 bases from V and 1 base from J, with 11 bases between. CDR1 and CDR2 from the germline V gene are LNHDA and SQIVND (reference sequence). The CDR3, as DNA: TGTGCCAGTAGTATCGTAGGGGGTGGCACAGATACGCAGTATTTT. Translated, it gives CASSIVGGGTDTQYF.

V gene TRBV29-1 combines with J gene TRBJ1-1, with 7 bases matching TRBD1. V gave up 8 bases and J gave up 1 base; unmatched junction bases: 7. Germline values: CDR1 SQVTM, CDR2 ANQGSEA. The CDR3 covers 13 residues. CDR3 sequence (DNA): TGCAGCTTCACAGGGGTGGGGAACACTGAAGCTTTCTTT. It codes for CSFTGVGNTEAFF.